The TCR beta chain under discussion was sequenced for a study of T cell responses to AZD1222 COVID-19 vaccine. Concerning this clone itself: Its antigen is as yet unknown.

Whether given at about 4 or about 12 weeks, second doses were pooled. Study outcomes and limitations: Females outnumbered males among donors, who were mostly white British; clonal diversity was possibly underestimated. The span of vaccine-associated CD4 TCRs extended across spike, with dominance at 160-218 and 743-854.

The junction had 2 bases not matched to a gene; V was cut back by 3 bases and J by 0 bases. The CDR3 extends over 15 amino acids. Germline V gene data show CDR1 as KGHSH and CDR2 as LQKENI. Clones were read by immunoSEQ multiplex PCR, and TCRdb kept only the in-frame ones, dropping some. The sample has 150,000 to 200,000 clones, about nine tenths seen once. Specimen: peripheral blood, collected 28 days after the second AZD1222 dose. The genes are TRBV18 and TRBJ1-3; 7 bases agree with TRBD1. The receptor's source is an adult who received the AZD1222 COVID-19 vaccine. The chain's CDR3 is CASSPQGVSGNTIYF. The CDR3 bases are TGTGCCAGCTCACCTCAGGGGGTCTCTGGAAACACCATATATTTT. Full variable domain (remainder filled in from reference TRBV18 and TRBJ1-3): NAGVMQNPRHLVRRRGQEARLRCSPMKGHSHVYWYRQLPEEGLKFMVYLQKENIIDESGMPKERFSAEFPKEGPSILRIQQVVRGDSAAYFCASSPQGVSGNTIYFGEGSWLTVV.